The 16 T cell receptor beta chains below come from one sample, sequenced in a study of persistence of HIV-infected CD4 T cells. Stimulation used 8 to 10 ug/mL lysate from CMV-infected fibroblasts. Sorted nonresponding memory CD4+ T cells were CD40L-negative, CD69-negative, CD45RO-high. What these receptors recognize is not known. The immunoSEQ assay was version 4, run in survey mode. Assay used: immunoSEQ multiplex PCR; TCRdb lists only in-frame clones, some missing. The table has about 33,000 clones, about 80% seen once. The sequencing used CD4+ T cells sorted from PBMCs after roughly 18-hour stimulation, collected from a patient who received antiretroviral therapy. Receptor source: an adult woman with HIV who was CMV-seropositive.

The genes are TRBV19 and TRBJ1-1; no reliable D call. There are 13 residues in the CDR3. Germline loops: CDR1 LNHDA, CDR2 SQIVND (reference sequence). The ends were cut back, 7 bases at V and 7 bases at J, with 16 bases in the middle. The CDR3 here is CASTKGRFGEAFF. CDR3 in DNA: TGTGCCAGTACCAAAGGGAGGTTTGGTGAAGCTTTCTTT.

The J gene is TRBJ1-2, the V gene TRBV5-4; 8 bases are shared with TRBD1. This CDR3 has 15 amino acids. The germline CDR1 and CDR2 sequences are SGHNT and YYREEE (reference sequence). V shed 0 bases, J shed 8 bases, and the junction held 9 bases outside the gene matches. The chain's CDR3 is CASSLGVLRTGGYTF. CDR3 nucleotide sequence: TGTGCCAGCAGCTTGGGGGTCCTTCGGACAGGGGGCTACACCTTC.

This chain connects TRBV19 to TRBJ2-3; 11 bases are shared with TRBD1. The CDR3 spans 13 residues. V was pared by 6 bases and J by 5 bases, with 1 base of the junction left unmatched. Per germline, CDR1 LNHDA and CDR2 SQIVND (reference sequence). As DNA, the CDR3 is TGTGCCAGTAGGGGACAGGGGGGAGATACGCAGTATTTT. Its protein is CASRGQGGDTQYF.

This clone was seen more than once but under ten times. J is TRBJ2-1 and V is TRBV7-8, with TRBD1 matching 7 bases. The germline V gene has CDR1 SGHVS and CDR2 FQNEAQ. V was pared by 0 bases and J by 4 bases, with 3 bases of the junction left unmatched. This CDR3 comprises 15 residues. The CDR3 bases are TGTGCCAGCAGCTTAGCCGGGACAGAGTACAATGAGCAGTTCTTC. It translates to CASSLAGTEYNEQFF.

The rearrangement joins TRBV3-1 (or the pseudogene TRBV3-2) to TRBJ2-5; D unresolved. The CDR3 covers 12 residues. CDR1 is LGHDT and CDR2 is YNNKEL in the germline V gene (reference sequence). Trimming stripped 0 bases from V and 7 bases from J, with 6 bases between. The CDR3 here is CASSQDFGTQYF. CDR3 nucleotides: TGTGCCAGCAGCCAAGATTTCGGGACCCAGTACTTC.

This clone turned up a few times. This chain joins TRBV18 and TRBJ1-3; D gene ambiguous. Germline loops: CDR1 KGHSH, CDR2 LQKENI. V lost 3 bases and J lost 0, with 6 bases in between. CDR3 length: 14 amino acids. CDR3: CASSPTFSGNTIYF. CDR3 bases: TGTGCCAGCTCACCCACCTTCTCTGGAAACACCATATATTTT.

The CDR3 DNA is TGTGCCAGCAGCCAAGAAGGACGCTCCTACAATGAGCAGTTCTTC. Its protein product is CASSQEGRSYNEQFF. The rearrangement links TRBV3-1 (or the pseudogene TRBV3-2) to TRBJ2-1; no clear D. The CDR3 has 15 amino acids. CDR1 is LGHDT and CDR2 is YNNKEL in the germline V gene (reference sequence). V was pared by 0 bases and J by 0 bases, with 6 bases between.

In nucleotides, the CDR3 is TGTGCCAGCAGTGAAAGGCAGGGAAGGACTGAAGCTTTCTTT. As protein: CASSERQGRTEAFF. The chain carries TRBV2 and TRBJ1-1, with a possible D match to TRBD1 (5 bases). CDR3 length: 14 amino acids. The germline V and J ends were trimmed by 2 bases and 5 bases, with 12 bases remaining between them. Germline lookup yields CDR1 SNHLY and CDR2 FYNNEI.

This clone turned up a few times. This sequence joins TRBV7-6 and TRBJ1-5; D possibly corresponds to TRBD1 (6 bases). This CDR3 has 18 amino acids. Trimming took 1 base from V and 1 from J, leaving 17 bases between them. Germline V lookup: CDR1 SGHVS, CDR2 FNYEAQ. The CDR3 DNA reads as TGTGCCAGCAGCTTAGTTGATCGGAACAGGGAAAGCAATCAGCCCCAGCATTTT. Translated, it gives CASSLVDRNRESNQPQHF.

V is TRBV7-2 and J is TRBJ1-3, with D unclear. This CDR3 spans 15 amino acids. Germline values: CDR1 SGHTA, CDR2 FQGNSA. V was trimmed by 5 bases and J by 2 bases, leaving 13 bases between them. CDR3 nucleotides: TGTGCCAGCAGCCTGGGCCCGGGGACTGGAAACACCATATATTTT. Translated: CASSLGPGTGNTIYF.

The chain joins TRBV6-2 or TRBV6-3 to TRBJ2-7, with TRBD1 matching over 9 bases. With 6 bases clipped from V and 4 bases from J, the junction kept 16 bases outside the gene matches. CDR1 and CDR2 (germline): MNHEY, SVGEGT. CDR3 size: 17 residues. CDR3 residues: CASSRGRWTGESYEQYF. CDR3 bases: TGTGCCAGCAGCCGAGGGAGATGGACAGGGGAGTCATACGAGCAGTACTTC.

This clone was found once. The rearrangement links TRBV6-5 to TRBJ2-7, with a weak D call TRBD2 (5 bases). CDR3 size: 15 residues. Looked up from germline, CDR1 is MNHEY and CDR2 is SVGAGI. Trimming shortened V by 6 bases and J by 0 bases, and 15 bases separated the two germline ends. The CDR3 here is CASRSGSGSSYEQYF. The CDR3 region has the DNA TGTGCCAGCAGGAGTGGTTCGGGGTCCTCCTACGAGCAGTACTTC.

The J gene is TRBJ2-2, the V gene TRBV6-5; D is possibly TRBD1 or TRBD2 (6 bases each). V was trimmed by 8 bases and J by 1 base, leaving 11 bases between them. Germline V gene lookup returns CDR1 MNHEY and CDR2 SVGAGI. CDR3 length: 14 residues. CDR3 coding DNA: TGTGCCAGCGGCGGGGACAAGAACACCGGGGAGCTGTTTTTT. It codes for CASGGDKNTGELFF.

This sequence joins TRBV5-1 and TRBJ1-1; D uncertain. Trimming took 5 bases from V and 1 from J, leaving 12 bases between them. Germline V lookup: CDR1 SGHRS, CDR2 YFSETQ. This CDR3 is 14 amino acids long. CDR3 loop: CASRSGSTNTEAFF. The CDR3 DNA reads TGCGCCAGCAGAAGCGGGTCGACGAACACTGAAGCTTTCTTT.

The chain is built from TRBV18 and TRBJ2-1; D tentatively reads TRBD1 or TRBD2 (5 bases each). Germline assignment: CDR1 KGHSH and CDR2 LQKENI. The CDR3 extends over 14 amino acids. The V end lost 4 bases, the J end lost 2 bases, and 9 bases lay between the germline ends. CDR3 nucleotide sequence: TGTGCCAGCTCACTCCGGGGCCCCTACAATGAGCAGTTCTTC. Translation: CASSLRGPYNEQFF.

This rearrangement joins TRBV10-3 to TRBJ1-3; perhaps TRBD1 as D (5 bases). V lost 11 bases, J lost 2 bases, and 16 bases lay in between. Germline values: CDR1 ENHRY, CDR2 SYGVKD. This CDR3 is 14 amino acids long. The CDR3 sequence is CAYRDARPGNTIYF. The CDR3 DNA reads as TGTGCCTACCGGGACGCTCGTCCTGGAAACACCATATATTTT.